This T cell receptor (beta chain) is drawn from a study of blood T cells in healthy people across ages. Germline V gene data show CDR1 as SQVTM and CDR2 as ANQGSEA. The CDR3 covers 13 residues. V was trimmed by 1 base and J by 3 bases, leaving 9 bases between them. Using a J-beta primer mix together with a sample-barcoded 5' primer, a second PCR was run for about 7 to 12 cycles. TCRdb reprocessed the 5' RACE reads via MiXCR and lists one record per CDR3 protein. In the table there are approximately 290,000 distinct CDR3 sequences, around 29% of which are singletons. Material: blood. The rearrangement links TRBV29-1 to TRBJ1-1, with D tentatively TRBD1 (5 bases). The clonotype originates from a woman in her seventies in good health. The CDR3 DNA is TGCAGCGTTGAAGGTTGGGGGGACACTGAAGCTTTCTTT. It translates to CSVEGWGDTEAFF.